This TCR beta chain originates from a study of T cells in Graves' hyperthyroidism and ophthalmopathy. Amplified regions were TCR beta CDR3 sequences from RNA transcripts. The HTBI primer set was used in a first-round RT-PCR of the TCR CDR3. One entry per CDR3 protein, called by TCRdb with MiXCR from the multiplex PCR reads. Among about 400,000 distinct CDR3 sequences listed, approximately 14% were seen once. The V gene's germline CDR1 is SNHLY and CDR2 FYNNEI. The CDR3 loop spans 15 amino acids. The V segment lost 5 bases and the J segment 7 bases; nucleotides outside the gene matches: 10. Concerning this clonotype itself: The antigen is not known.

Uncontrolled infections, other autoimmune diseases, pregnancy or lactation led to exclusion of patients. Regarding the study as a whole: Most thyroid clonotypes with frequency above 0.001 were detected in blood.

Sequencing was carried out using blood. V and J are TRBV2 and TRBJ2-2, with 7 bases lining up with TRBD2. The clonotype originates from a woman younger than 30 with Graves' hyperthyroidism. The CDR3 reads CASSSQAGAGGELFF. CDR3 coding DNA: TGTGCCAGCAGTAGCCAGGCGGGAGCGGGCGGGGAGCTGTTTTTT.